A single T cell receptor (beta chain) is shown here with its context. The sample belongs to a study of T cell responses to AZD1222 COVID-19 vaccine. Trimming took 1 base from V and 3 from J, leaving 10 bases between them. Germline CDR1 and CDR2: SEHNR and FQNEAQ (reference sequence). CDR3 length: 15 amino acids. Sequencing was performed with immunoSEQ multiplex PCR; in TCRdb, only in-frame clones are kept and a portion is missing. The table includes about 130,000 clones, 80% to 95% detected once. This specimen consisted of peripheral blood, obtained 28 days after the second AZD1222 dose. The sequence derives from an adult who received the AZD1222 COVID-19 vaccine. V and J are TRBV7-9 and TRBJ2-4; maybe TRBD2 (6 bases). For the CDR3, the DNA is TGTGCCAGCAGCTTAGAGGAGGGAGTCAAAAACATTCAGTACTTC. This translates into CASSLEEGVKNIQYF.